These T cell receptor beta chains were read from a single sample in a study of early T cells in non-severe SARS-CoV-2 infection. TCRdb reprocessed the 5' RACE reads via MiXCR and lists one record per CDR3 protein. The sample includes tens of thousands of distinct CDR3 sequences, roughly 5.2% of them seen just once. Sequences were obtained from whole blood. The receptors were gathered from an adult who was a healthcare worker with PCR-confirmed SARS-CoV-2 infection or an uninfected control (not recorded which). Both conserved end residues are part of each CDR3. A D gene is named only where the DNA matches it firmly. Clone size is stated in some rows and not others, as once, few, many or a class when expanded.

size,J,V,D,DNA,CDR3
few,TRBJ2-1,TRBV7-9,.,TGTGCCAGCAGCTTAGCTATTGAGCAGTTCTTC,CASSLAIEQFF
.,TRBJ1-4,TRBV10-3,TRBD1,TGTGCCATATCCGGGACAGGAGATAATGAAAAACTGTTTTTT,CAISGTGDNEKLFF
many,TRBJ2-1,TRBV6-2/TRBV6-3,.,TGTGCCAGCAGTTACATGGGGGACTACAATGAGCAGTTCTTC,CASSYMGDYNEQFF
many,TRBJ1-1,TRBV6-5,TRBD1,TGTGCCAGCAGTTATTCAGGGGGTCATATGAACACTGAAGCTTTCTTT,CASSYSGGHMNTEAFF
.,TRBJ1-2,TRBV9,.,TGTGCCAGCAGCGTCTCAGGCAATAACTATGGCTACACCTTC,CASSVSGNNYGYTF
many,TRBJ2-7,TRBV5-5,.,TGTGCCAGCAGCTTTGTCGGGAGCGAGCAGTACTTC,CASSFVGSEQYF
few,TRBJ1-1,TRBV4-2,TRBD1,TGTGCCAGCAGCCAATTGGACAGGGGGCTGAACACTGAAGCTTTCTTT,CASSQLDRGLNTEAFF
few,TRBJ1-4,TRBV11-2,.,TGTGCCAGCAGCTTAGGGCGGATTAATGAAAAACTGTTTTTT,CASSLGRINEKLFF
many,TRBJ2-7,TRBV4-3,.,TGCGCCAGCAGCCAAGACCTAGTTTACGAGCAGTACTTC,CASSQDLVYEQYF
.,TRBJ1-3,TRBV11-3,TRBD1,TGTGCCAGCAGCCCGCAGGGGGCTGGAAACACCATATATTTT,CASSPQGAGNTIYF
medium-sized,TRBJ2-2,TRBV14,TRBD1,TGTGCCAGCAGCCAAGATGTGACAGGGGCCGGGGAGCTGTTTTTT,CASSQDVTGAGELFF
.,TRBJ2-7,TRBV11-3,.,TGTGCCAGCAGCGCACAGGGAGTGTACGAGCAGTACTTC,CASSAQGVYEQYF
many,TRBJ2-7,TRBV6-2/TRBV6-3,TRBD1,TGTGCCAGCAGTTACGCCAACCGGGACAGCCAGTACTTC,CASSYANRDSQYF
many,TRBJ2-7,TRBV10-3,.,TGTGCCACCAGGGGCGGTGGGGTTTCCTACGAGCAGTACTTC,CATRGGGVSYEQYF
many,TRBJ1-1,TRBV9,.,TGTGCCAGCAGCCCCAGCGGGGGGCGTTTTACTGAAGCTTTCTTT,CASSPSGGRFTEAFF
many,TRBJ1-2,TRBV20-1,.,TGCAGTGCTAGAAGGGGGTTCTCGGCAGGGAACTTC,CSARRGFSAGNF
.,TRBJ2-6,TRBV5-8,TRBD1,TGTGCCAGCAGCACGGGACAGCGCTCTGGGGCCAACGTCCTGACTTTC,CASSTGQRSGANVLTF
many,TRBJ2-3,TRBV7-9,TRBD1,TGTGCCAGCAGCTTACCCTGGGACAGGGATGGAGCGCAGTATTTT,CASSLPWDRDGAQYF
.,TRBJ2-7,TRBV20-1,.,TGCAGTGCTTTCTTAGTTGTATCCGAGCAGTACTTC,CSAFLVVSEQYF
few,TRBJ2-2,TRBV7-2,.,TGTGCCAGCAGCTTAAGGCGGAACGGGGAGCTGTTTTTT,CASSLRRNGELFF
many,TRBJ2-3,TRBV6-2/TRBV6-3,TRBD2,TGTGCCAGCGGTATTGCTAGCGGGAAGCTAGATACGCAGTATTTT,CASGIASGKLDTQYF
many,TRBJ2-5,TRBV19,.,TGTGCCAGTAGTATAGATCTCGAAGGGTCAGGGAAGACCCAGTACTTC,CASSIDLEGSGKTQYF
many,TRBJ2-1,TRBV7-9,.,TGTGCCAGCAGCTTTCGGAATGAGCAGTTCTTC,CASSFRNEQFF
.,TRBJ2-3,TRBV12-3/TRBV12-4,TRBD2,TGTGCCAGCAGTTTAAGGACTAGCGGCGGGACAGATACGCAGTATTTT,CASSLRTSGGTDTQYF
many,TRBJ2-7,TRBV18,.,TGTGCCAGCTCACTAAACGCGCCTACCGGGACCCCCGAAGAGCAGTACTTC,CASSLNAPTGTPEEQYF
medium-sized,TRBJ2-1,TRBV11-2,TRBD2,TGTGCCAGCAGCTTAGGTCTCGGCGGGAGTCAGGGCAATGAGCAGTTCTTC,CASSLGLGGSQGNEQFF
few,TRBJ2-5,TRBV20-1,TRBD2,TGCAGTGCTAGTTTTATAGCGGGACAAGAGACCCAGTACTTC,CSASFIAGQETQYF
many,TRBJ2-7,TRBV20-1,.,TGCAGTGCTAAACAGAGCTACTACGAGCAGTACTTC,CSAKQSYYEQYF
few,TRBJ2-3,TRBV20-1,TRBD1,TGCAGTGCTAGAGCCCCGACAGGGCCAACAGATACGCAGTATTTT,CSARAPTGPTDTQYF
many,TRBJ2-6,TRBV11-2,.,TGTGCCAGCAGCCGCTATCACGGGAAGGGGTCTGGGGCCAACGTCCTGACTTTC,CASSRYHGKGSGANVLTF
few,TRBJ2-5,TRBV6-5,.,TGTGCCAGCAGCCCCCGGACTTACCAAGAGACCCAGTACTTC,CASSPRTYQETQYF
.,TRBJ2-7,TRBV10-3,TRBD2,TGTGCCATCAATCATATACTAAAGCGGGATACACACGAGCAGTACTTC,CAINHILKRDTHEQYF
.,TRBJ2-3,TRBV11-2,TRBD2,TGTGCCAGCAGCCCTAGCGGGAGCGCAGATACGCAGTATTTT,CASSPSGSADTQYF
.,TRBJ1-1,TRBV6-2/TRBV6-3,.,TGTGCCAGCAGTTACTCGCAGAACACTGAAGCTTTCTTT,CASSYSQNTEAFF
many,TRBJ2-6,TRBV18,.,TGTGCCAGCTCACCACTTTCAGCTGGGGCCAACGTCCTGACTTTC,CASSPLSAGANVLTF
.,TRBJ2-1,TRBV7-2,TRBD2,TGTGCCAGCAGCATTACTAGCGGGAATTCCTACAATGAGCAGTTCTTC,CASSITSGNSYNEQFF